What follows is one T cell receptor (beta chain) and its context. The donor cohort consisted entirely of Caucasian adults residing in Nashville, Tennessee. This sample stems from a study of shared clonotypes between healthy human individuals. Profiling relied on immunoSEQ multiplex PCR, and the TCRdb table lists in-frame clones only, not all of them. In the table there are 2 million to 2.5 million clones, 90% to 96% of which are singletons. The sequence was collected from a man between 18 and 35 years old in good health. The sequencing sample was made of naive CD4+ T cells sorted from blood. Subset defined: CD45RA+ positively selected.

CDR3 DNA: TGTGCCAGCAGGACGGACAGGTCGACGGAGACCCAGTACTTC. Translation gives CASRTDRSTETQYF. V and J are TRBV2 and TRBJ2-5, with 7 bases aligning to TRBD1. CDR1 SNHLY and CDR2 FYNNEI come from the germline V gene. The CDR3 sequence is 14 residues long. The V gene end was trimmed by 6 bases and the J gene end by 5 bases; junction bases not matched to a gene: 9.